This T cell receptor (gamma chain) was obtained from a study of gammadelta T cells in human blood. Germline V lookup: CDR1 VENAVY, CDR2 YDSYNSRV. This CDR3 has 16 amino acids. The junction had 7 bases not matched to a gene; V was cut back by 3 bases and J by 0 bases. TCRdb re-identified clones in the RT-PCR reads via CATT. The sample lists some 500 gamma-chain clones; more than 4.5% were seen once. By its share, this clone is medium-sized. The antigen remains unidentified. Overall study results and limits: Microbial exposure reportedly appeared to drive polyclonal expansion of innate gamma-delta T cells right after birth.

The sequenced material came from Vgamma9Vdelta2 gamma-delta T cells from fetal blood. The rearrangement joins TRGV8 to TRGJP1. This clonotype originated in a human fetus. The CDR3: CATWDPPHTTGWFKIF. DNA of the CDR3: TGTGCCACCTGGGATCCTCCTCATACCACTGGTTGGTTCAAGATATTT.